These 27 T cell receptor beta chains were all obtained from the same sample, sequenced in a study of PD-1 blockade in mismatch repair-deficient tumors. The repertoire was sequenced with immunoSEQ multiplex PCR; TCRdb's copy has only in-frame clones and lacks some. The sample lists about 100,000 clones, over 75% occurring once. This specimen consisted of peripheral blood, obtained roughly 35 weeks after starting pembrolizumab. The receptor set was obtained from an adult with mismatch repair-deficient cancer.

Sample share makes this clone medium-sized. J is TRBJ2-6 and V is TRBV5-1; D is possibly TRBD1 (6 bases). CDR3 length: 16 amino acids. V gave up 0 bases and J gave up 1 base, with 8 bases separating them. Germline assignment: CDR1 SGHRS and CDR2 YFSETQ. The CDR3, as DNA: TGCGCCAGCAGCTTGGGACAGGAGTCTGGGGCCAACGTCCTGACTTTC. As protein: CASSLGQESGANVLTF.

The genes are TRBV6-6 and TRBJ2-4, with TRBD1 matching over 7 bases. V shed 0 bases, J shed 9 bases, and the junction held 2 bases outside the gene matches. Germline CDR1 and CDR2: MNHNY and SVGAGI (reference sequence). The CDR3 covers 13 residues. CDR3 protein: CASSYSTGSIQYF. CDR3 sequence (DNA): TGTGCCAGCAGTTACTCGACAGGGAGCATTCAGTACTTC.

The chain combines TRBV27 with TRBJ1-2; 10 nucleotides line up with TRBD1. This CDR3 region has 18 residues. The J segment lost 4 bases and the V segment lost 0 bases, leaving 11 bases of the junction unmatched. Germline CDR1 is MNHEY and CDR2 is SMNVEV (reference sequence). CDR3 protein: CASSLSPGQGISFYGYTF. CDR3 bases: TGTGCCAGCAGTTTATCTCCGGGACAGGGGATTAGCTTCTATGGCTACACCTTC.

This rearrangement joins TRBV7-9 to TRBJ1-2; TRBD1 matches 8 bases. Germline trimming cut 5 bases from V and 9 bases from J; bases unmatched to any gene: 11. The CDR3 consists of 14 residues. The germline CDR1 and CDR2 sequences are SEHNR and FQNEAQ (reference sequence). CDR3 nucleotides: TGTGCCAGCAGCGAAACCGGACAGGGTAAAAGCTACACCTTC. This sequence encodes CASSETGQGKSYTF.

The chain couples TRBV7-9 to TRBJ2-3, with 8 bases fitting TRBD2. J gave up 5 bases and V 5 bases, and 12 bases lay outside the gene matches. Germline lookup yields CDR1 SEHNR and CDR2 FQNEAQ (reference sequence). This CDR3 comprises 16 residues. The DNA of the CDR3 is TGTGCCAGCAGCGCCCCAACGGGAGGGCCGGGAGATACGCAGTATTTT. Amino acid sequence: CASSAPTGGPGDTQYF.

The chain links TRBV7-9 to TRBJ2-5; D gene unclear. Germline CDR1 and CDR2: SEHNR and FQNEAQ (reference sequence). Trimming pared 1 base from V and 1 base from J, leaving 4 bases between. The CDR3 has 13 amino acids. The CDR3 DNA follows: TGTGCCAGCAGCTTAGAGCCCCAAGAGACCCAGTACTTC. Its protein is CASSLEPQETQYF.

The chain employs TRBV19 and TRBJ1-1; the match to TRBD1 covers 8 bases. CDR1 and CDR2 from the germline V gene are LNHDA and SQIVND (reference sequence). This CDR3 is 13 amino acids long. V was clipped by 8 bases and J by 6 bases; unmatched bases: 8. CDR3 DNA: TGTGCCAGTTCAGGTCAGGGGGCGGCTGAAGCTTTCTTT. Translating gives CASSGQGAAEAFF.

The genes are TRBV30 and TRBJ1-2; D possibly corresponds to TRBD1 (5 bases). Trimming stripped 1 base from V and 2 bases from J, with 8 bases between. CDR3 length: 13 residues. Germline V gene data show CDR1 as GTSNPN and CDR2 as SVGIG (reference sequence). Here the CDR3 DNA reads TGTGCCTGGAGTGCGGGGGTGAACTATGGCTACACCTTC. It codes for CAWSAGVNYGYTF.

This clone has more than one count but fewer than ten. The chain links TRBV10-3 to TRBJ2-4; D call uncertain. From germline, CDR1 is ENHRY and CDR2 SYGVKD. Deletions cut 0 bases from V and 5 bases from J, with 5 bases between. The CDR3 length is 13 residues. CDR3 DNA sequence: TGTGCCATCAGTGAGTCGTCAGAAAACATTCAGTACTTC. It translates to CAISESSENIQYF.

The chain couples TRBV14 to TRBJ2-2; TRBD2 matches 8 bases. The germline gives CDR1 SGHDN, CDR2 FVKESK. The junction had 2 bases not matched to a gene; V was cut back by 4 bases and J by 1 base. This CDR3 is built from 15 residues. CDR3 region: CASSRGGLNTGELFF. The CDR3 nucleotides are TGTGCCAGCAGCCGCGGGGGGCTGAACACCGGGGAGCTGTTTTTT.

The V and J genes are TRBV29-1 and TRBJ2-7; TRBD1 agrees at 7 bases. Germline assignment: CDR1 SQVTM and CDR2 ANQGSEA. J was trimmed by 2 bases and V by 3 bases; bases with no gene match: 7. The CDR3 covers 14 residues. As DNA, the CDR3 is TGCAGCGTTGATGACAGGGAGAAGCCCTACGAGCAGTACTTC. This gives the protein CSVDDREKPYEQYF.

Comments on this clone: In the same sample, other DNA sequences code for this CDR3. The chain combines TRBV5-1 with TRBJ2-5; TRBD1 matches 9 bases. The CDR3 contains 14 residues. Germline V gene sequence: CDR1 SGHRS, CDR2 YFSETQ. Losses at the gene ends were 0 bases for V and 5 bases for J; bases not matched to a gene: 2. The CDR3 reads CASSLGGQGETQYF. CDR3 bases: TGCGCCAGCAGCTTGGGGGGACAGGGTGAGACCCAGTACTTC.

The chain carries TRBV13 and TRBJ2-5; 9 nucleotides align to TRBD2. The length of the CDR3 is 14 residues. Germline CDR1 and CDR2: PRHDT and FYEKMQ (reference sequence). J was trimmed by 6 bases and V by 3 bases; bases with no gene match: 5. The CDR3 nucleotides are TGTGCCAGCAGCTTCAGCGGGAGGTCGAAGACCCAGTACTTC. Its translation: CASSFSGRSKTQYF.

This clone has just one count. The chain is built from TRBV2 and TRBJ2-1; D unresolved. CDR1 is SNHLY and CDR2 is FYNNEI in the germline V gene. This CDR3 spans 11 amino acids. Trimming removed 5 bases at V and 9 bases at J, with 8 bases between. The CDR3 here is CASSPLSEQFF. The CDR3 nucleotides are TGTGCCAGCAGTCCACTAAGTGAGCAGTTCTTC.

The chain uses TRBV19 and TRBJ2-1; D unclear. Trimming cost V 0 bases and J 0 bases, with 12 bases left between them. Germline CDR1 LNHDA, CDR2 SQIVND (reference sequence). The CDR3 is 17 amino acids. DNA for the CDR3: TGTGCCAGTAGTATAGATCGGAGCGTGAACTCCTACAATGAGCAGTTCTTC. Protein: CASSIDRSVNSYNEQFF.

This chain connects TRBV11-3 to TRBJ2-7; no clear D gene. V was trimmed by 4 bases and J by 0 bases, leaving 4 bases between them. CDR3 length: 12 residues. The germline CDR1 and CDR2 sequences are SGHNT and YENEEA. Here the CDR3 reads CASSSDSYEQYF. In DNA form, the CDR3 reads TGTGCCAGCAGCTCAGACTCCTACGAGCAGTACTTC.

This chain joins TRBV5-6 and TRBJ2-3; 9 nucleotides match TRBD2. Germline V gene sequence: CDR1 SGHDT, CDR2 YYEEEE. This CDR3 spans 15 amino acids. V shed 3 bases, J shed 7 bases, and the junction held 9 bases outside the gene matches. CDR3 DNA sequence: TGTGCCAGCAGCTATAGCGGGAGACGACCCTATACGCAGTATTTT. Protein sequence: CASSYSGRRPYTQYF.

CDR3 in amino acids: CASSYSRGVGTGELFF. CDR3 bases: TGTGCCAGCAGTTACTCGAGAGGGGTCGGCACCGGGGAGCTGTTTTTT. This chain connects TRBV6-5 to TRBJ2-2; D possibly uses TRBD1 or TRBD2 (5 bases each). Germline-derived CDR1 and CDR2 are MNHEY and SVGAGI. The germline V and J ends were trimmed by 0 bases and 4 bases, with 12 bases remaining between them. The CDR3 is 16 amino acids.

This clone was counted only a few times. J is TRBJ1-5 and V is TRBV6-1; unclear D gene. The germline CDR1 and CDR2 sequences are MNHNS and SASEGT. The CDR3 covers 14 residues. The germline V and J ends were trimmed by 2 bases and 3 bases, with 8 bases remaining between them. CDR3 region: CASSENTPNQPQHF. The CDR3 DNA reads as TGTGCCAGCAGTGAAAACACTCCCAATCAGCCCCAGCATTTT.

This clone was seen only a few times. The chain recombines TRBV9 with TRBJ1-2; D gene uncertain. Germline-derived CDR1 and CDR2 are SGDLS and YYNGEE. Trimming cost V 0 bases and J 5 bases, with 14 bases left between them. The CDR3 is 15 amino acids. CDR3: CASSVDPHRGYGYTF. Written as DNA, the CDR3 is TGTGCCAGCAGCGTAGACCCACACAGAGGGTATGGCTACACCTTC.

V usage is TRBV5-5 and J usage is TRBJ2-1, with TRBD1 as a possible D gene (5 bases). Trimming removed 2 bases from V and 4 bases from J, with 10 bases in between. Germline CDR1 reads SGHKS; CDR2 reads YYEKEE (reference sequence). This CDR3 has 14 amino acids. CDR3 residues: CASSFQGAYNEQFF. Written as DNA, the CDR3 is TGTGCCAGCAGCTTTCAAGGGGCTTACAATGAGCAGTTCTTC.

V and J are TRBV28 and TRBJ1-2, with 7 bases matching TRBD1. Looked up from germline, CDR1 is MDHEN and CDR2 is SYDVKM. V lost 2 bases to trimming and J lost 2 bases; unmatched junction nucleotides: 17. This CDR3 region has 19 residues. The CDR3 DNA is TGTGCCAGCAGTTTACCTACCAAGGGGGCCCGGGTTCCCAACTATGGCTACACCTTC. Amino acid sequence: CASSLPTKGARVPNYGYTF.

This clone showed up just once. This chain uses TRBV9 with TRBJ2-7, with 9 nucleotides matching TRBD1. Trimming removed 3 bases from V and 3 bases from J; junction bases left unmatched: 4. Germline lookup yields CDR1 SGDLS and CDR2 YYNGEE. There are 14 residues in the CDR3. The DNA for the CDR3 is TGTGCCAGCAGCGCCGGGACAGGGAACTACGAGCAGTACTTC. Protein sequence: CASSAGTGNYEQYF.

The V gene is TRBV2, the J gene TRBJ1-2; D remains ambiguous. The CDR3 runs to 14 residues. V was shortened by 1 base and J by 2 bases, with 8 bases between the two germline ends. In germline, CDR1 is SNHLY, CDR2 FYNNEI. CDR3: CASSEEGKNYGYTF. In nucleotides, the CDR3 is TGTGCCAGCAGTGAAGAGGGAAAGAACTATGGCTACACCTTC.

The V call is TRBV19, the J call TRBJ1-5; D unclear. The CDR3 totals 14 residues. Trimming shortened V by 1 base and J by 10 bases, and 14 bases separated the two germline ends. CDR1 LNHDA and CDR2 SQIVND come from the germline V gene (reference sequence). In DNA form, the CDR3 reads TGTGCCAGTAGTATAGTCTCTCATCTCGTACCCCAGCATTTT. Protein product: CASSIVSHLVPQHF.

The chain combines TRBV11-1 with TRBJ2-1, with a tentative D call TRBD2 (6 bases). This CDR3 has 16 amino acids. V was cut by 4 bases and J by 2 bases, with 15 bases left in between. The germline CDR1 and CDR2 sequences are SGHAT and FQDESV (reference sequence). This CDR3 reads CASSSHEAGPYNEQFF. The CDR3 DNA is TGTGCCAGCAGCTCCCACGAGGCGGGACCCTACAATGAGCAGTTCTTC.

This rearrangement joins TRBV6-5 to TRBJ1-1; TRBD1 agrees at 7 bases. V gave up 6 bases and J gave up 4 bases; unmatched junction bases: 8. This CDR3 is built from 14 residues. Germline values: CDR1 MNHEY, CDR2 SVGAGI. The CDR3 protein is CASSYGQVGTEAFF. CDR3 DNA sequence: TGTGCCAGCAGCTACGGACAGGTTGGCACTGAAGCTTTCTTT.